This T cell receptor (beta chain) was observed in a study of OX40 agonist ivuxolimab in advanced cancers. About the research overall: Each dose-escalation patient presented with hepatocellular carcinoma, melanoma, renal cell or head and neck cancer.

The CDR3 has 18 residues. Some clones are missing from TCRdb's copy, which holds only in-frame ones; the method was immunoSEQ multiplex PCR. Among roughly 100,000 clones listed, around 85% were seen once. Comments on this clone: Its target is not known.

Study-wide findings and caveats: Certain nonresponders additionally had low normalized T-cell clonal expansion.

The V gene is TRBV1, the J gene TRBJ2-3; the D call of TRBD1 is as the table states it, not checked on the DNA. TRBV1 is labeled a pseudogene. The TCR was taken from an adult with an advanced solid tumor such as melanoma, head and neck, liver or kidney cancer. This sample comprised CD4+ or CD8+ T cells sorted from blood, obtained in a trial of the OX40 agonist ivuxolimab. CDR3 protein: CTSSLKPRSPDGTDTQYF. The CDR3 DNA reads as TGCACCAGCAGCCTTAAGCCCAGGTCTCCGGATGGCACAGATACGCAGTATTTT.